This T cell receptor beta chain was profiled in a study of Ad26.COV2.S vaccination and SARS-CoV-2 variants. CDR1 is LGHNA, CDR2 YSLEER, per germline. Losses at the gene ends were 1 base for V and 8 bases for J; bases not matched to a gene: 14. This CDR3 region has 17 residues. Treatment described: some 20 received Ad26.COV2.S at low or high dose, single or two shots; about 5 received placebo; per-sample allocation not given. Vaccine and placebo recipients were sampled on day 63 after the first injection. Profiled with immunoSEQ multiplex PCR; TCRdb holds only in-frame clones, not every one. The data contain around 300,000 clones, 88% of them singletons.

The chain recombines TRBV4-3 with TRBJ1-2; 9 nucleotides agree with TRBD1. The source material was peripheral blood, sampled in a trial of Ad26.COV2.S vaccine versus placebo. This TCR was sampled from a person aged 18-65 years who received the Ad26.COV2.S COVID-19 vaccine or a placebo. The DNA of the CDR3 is TGCGCCAGCAGCCAAGGGGCACGGACAGGGGATATGGACGGCTACACCTTC. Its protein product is CASSQGARTGDMDGYTF.